This record looks at one TCR beta chain sequence and its context. No antigen is known for it. The sample comes from a study of tumor and adjacent non-tumor tissue in lung cancer. Overall study context: The cohort had 12 adenocarcinoma, a couple of squamous cell and 1 small cell patients. Study-level points and caveats: Patients with more diverse tumor TCRs had worse survival. TCR diversity was significantly greater in tumor than normal lung tissue.

RNA was extracted from bulk tissue without any cell sorting. The normal lung tissue was taken more than 3 cm from the tumor edge. Germline CDR1 reads MNHEY; CDR2 reads SVGAGI. V trimming: 6 bases; J trimming: 6 bases; junction bases outside the gene matches: 6. The CDR3 has 15 amino acids. Three rounds of nested PCR, following a modified ARM-PCR protocol, produced the TCRbeta library. TCRdb re-derived calls from the multiplex PCR reads in MiXCR, one entry per CDR3 protein. Counted here are under 80,000 distinct CDR3 sequences, around 82% occurring once; the ten biggest clones make up 35% to 55%. The chain joins TRBV6-5 to TRBJ1-6; TRBD1 agrees at 9 bases. The sequence was collected from a man between 60 and 70 years old with non-small cell lung cancer. Specimen: distant non-tumor lung tissue. CDR3 in amino acids: CASSQPGQGNSPLHF. CDR3 sequence (DNA): TGTGCCAGCAGCCAACCGGGACAGGGTAATTCACCCCTCCACTTT.